The 15 T cell receptor beta chains in this list originate from one sample, sequenced in a study of blood T cells in healthy people across ages. Primers used in a second PCR of about 6 to 11 cycles were a sample-barcoded 5' primer and a J-beta primer mix. TCRdb used MiXCR to reprocess the 5' RACE reads, holding one entry per CDR3 protein. This table holds 800,000 to 950,000 distinct CDR3 sequences, about 48% found once. Sequencing used blood. The source of these receptors is a man aged 25 to 45 in good health.

Worth noting for this clonotype: A junction boundary mismatches the germline segment, possibly from a read error. CDR3 region: CASSLNRGSNYGYTF. The CDR3 coding sequence is TGTGCCAGCAGTTTAAACAGGGGATCTAACTATGGCTACACCTTC. The chain employs TRBV7-3 and TRBJ1-2; 7 bases align to TRBD1. The CDR3 has 15 amino acids. The germline V gene has CDR1 SGHTA and CDR2 FQGTGA. The variable domain in full, completed from reference TRBV7-3 and TRBJ1-2, reads GAGVSQTPSNKVTEKGKYVELRCDPISGHTALYWYRQSLGQGPEFLIYFQGTGAADDSGLPNDRFFAVRPEGSVSTLKIQRTERGDSAVYLCASSLNRGSNYGYTFGSGTRLTVV.

The chain has TRBV6-5 and TRBJ2-3; TRBD2 matches 8 bases. The V gene's germline CDR1 is MNHEY and CDR2 SVGAGI. This CDR3 spans 16 amino acids. With 5 bases clipped from V and 1 base from J, the junction kept 8 bases outside the gene matches. The DNA for the CDR3 is TGTGCCAGCAGTCCCCGAGCGGGGGCGCGCACAGATACGCAGTATTTT. Protein product: CASSPRAGARTDTQYF.

This clonotype was counted a few times. The gene calls are TRBV27 and TRBJ2-5; unclear D gene. V dropped 7 bases and J dropped 5 bases, with 5 bases sitting between them. Germline V gene data show CDR1 as MNHEY and CDR2 as SMNVEV (reference sequence). CDR3 size: 10 residues. CDR3 nucleotides: TGTGCCAGCATCCGGGAGACCCAGTACTTC. Its protein is CASIRETQYF.

The V and J genes are TRBV3-1 and TRBJ2-3; 8 bases are shared with TRBD2. Germline CDR1 reads LGHDT; CDR2 reads YNNKEL (reference sequence). Germline trimming cut 2 bases from V and 2 bases from J; bases unmatched to any gene: 6. This CDR3 is built from 16 residues. The CDR3 sequence: CASSQRAGVLTDTQYF. CDR3 coding DNA: TGTGCCAGCAGCCAACGAGCGGGGGTCCTCACAGATACGCAGTATTTT.

This chain links TRBV4-3 with TRBJ1-5; possible D gene TRBD1, 5 bases. Trimming stripped 2 bases from V and 13 bases from J, with 15 bases between. This CDR3 comprises 13 residues. Germline V gene sequence: CDR1 LGHNA, CDR2 YSLEER. The CDR3 DNA is TGCGCCAGCAGCCAACGAACCGGGGGGGTACAGCATTTT. The encoded protein is CASSQRTGGVQHF.

The rearrangement joins TRBV7-6 to TRBJ1-5; no firm D call. The CDR3 consists of 13 residues. Germline CDR1 SGHVS, CDR2 FNYEAQ. The V end lost 1 base, the J end lost 6 bases, and 7 bases lay between the germline ends. CDR3 residues: CASSLGEVQPQHF. DNA for the CDR3: TGTGCCAGCAGCTTAGGGGAGGTTCAGCCCCAGCATTTT.

This clonotype was detected ten times or more. As DNA, the CDR3 is TGCAGTGCTAGAGATCGAGGACAGGGCTCCTACAATGAGCAGTTCTTC. It codes for CSARDRGQGSYNEQFF. The chain has TRBV20-1 and TRBJ2-1; TRBD1 matches 8 bases. Germline V gives CDR1 DFQATT, CDR2 SNEGSKA (reference sequence). Germline trimming cut 0 bases from V and 0 bases from J; bases unmatched to any gene: 4. This CDR3 is 16 amino acids long.

The chain combines TRBV5-5 with TRBJ1-4, with D hard to call. This CDR3 is 16 amino acids long. V was trimmed by 3 bases and J by 5 bases, leaving 17 bases between them. CDR1 SGHKS and CDR2 YYEKEE come from the germline V gene (reference sequence). CDR3 in amino acids: CASSWTGGGENEKLFF. The CDR3 DNA reads TGTGCCAGCAGCTGGACCGGCGGAGGAGAGAATGAAAAACTGTTTTTT.

The chain carries TRBV7-2 and TRBJ2-3; the D gene is possibly TRBD2 (5 bases). The length of the CDR3 is 13 residues. Germline V gene data show CDR1 as SGHTA and CDR2 as FQGNSA. Trimming removed 2 bases from V and 4 bases from J, with 7 bases in between. CDR3: CASSLRRPDTQYF. CDR3 nucleotides: TGTGCCAGCAGCTTAAGGAGGCCAGATACGCAGTATTTT.

The sample holds many counts of this clonotype. This sequence joins TRBV12-3 or TRBV12-4 and TRBJ1-5; the match to TRBD1 covers 7 bases. The CDR3 runs to 15 residues. V lost 6 bases, J lost 2 bases, and 7 bases stayed unmatched. Here the CDR3 reads CASRESTGRNQPQHF. In DNA, the CDR3 is TGTGCCAGCAGAGAATCGACAGGGCGCAATCAGCCCCAGCATTTT.

V usage is TRBV9 and J usage is TRBJ2-2; D is perhaps TRBD2 (5 bases). Deletions cut 0 bases from V and 6 bases from J, with 15 bases between. CDR1 and CDR2 from the germline V gene are SGDLS and YYNGEE. This CDR3 is built from 16 residues. The CDR3 loop reads CASSVGPALGAGELFF. The CDR3 DNA follows: TGTGCCAGCAGCGTAGGGCCAGCCCTGGGAGCCGGGGAGCTGTTTTTT. The whole variable domain, remainder taken from reference TRBV9 and TRBJ2-2, is DSGVTQTPKHLITATGQRVTLRCSPRSGDLSVYWYQQSLDQGLQFLIQYYNGEERAKGNILERFSAQQFPDLHSELNLSSLELGDSALYFCASSVGPALGAGELFFGEGSRLTVL.

This sequence joins TRBV4-1 and TRBJ2-5; perhaps TRBD1 as D (6 bases). The CDR3 spans 15 residues. Germline values: CDR1 MGHRA, CDR2 YSYEKL. The V and J ends lost 1 base and 11 bases respectively, with 20 bases between them. CDR3 region: CASSQAGGQPNEQYF. The CDR3 region has the DNA TGCGCCAGCAGCCAAGCTGGAGGACAGCCAAATGAGCAGTACTTC.

The chain carries TRBV5-5 and TRBJ2-5; possible D gene TRBD2, 5 bases. This CDR3 is 17 amino acids long. CDR1 SGHKS and CDR2 YYEKEE come from the germline V gene (reference sequence). V was shortened by 0 bases and J by 4 bases, with 19 bases between the two germline ends. The DNA for the CDR3 is TGTGCCAGCAGCTTGGATGGCGGGCCCCTGAATGGAGAGACCCAGTACTTC. Translation gives CASSLDGGPLNGETQYF. The full variable domain, in which reference TRBV5-5 and TRBJ2-5 provide the parts outside the CDR3, is DAGVTQSPTHLIKTRGQQVTLRCSPISGHKSVSWYQQVLGQGPQFIFQYYEKEERGRGNFPDRFSARQFPNYSSELNVNALLLGDSALYLCASSLDGGPLNGETQYFGPGTRLLVL.

This clonotype was counted between two and nine times. V and J are TRBV2 and TRBJ2-2; 8 positions match TRBD2. CDR1 SNHLY and CDR2 FYNNEI come from the germline V gene. The junction had 3 bases not matched to a gene; V was cut back by 7 bases and J by 5 bases. The length of the CDR3 is 13 residues. The CDR3 loop is CASKLAETGELFF. CDR3 nucleotide sequence: TGTGCCAGCAAACTAGCGGAAACCGGGGAGCTGTTTTTT.

The V gene is TRBV5-1, the J gene TRBJ2-2, with D perhaps TRBD1 (5 bases). Germline V CDR1 and CDR2: SGHRS, YFSETQ. The CDR3 spans 15 residues. V lost 4 bases and J lost 4, with 14 bases in between. In nucleotides, the CDR3 is TGCGCCAGCAGCCGCTCCAGACAGAGCACCGGGGAGCTGTTTTTT. Encoded protein: CASSRSRQSTGELFF.